This T cell receptor (beta chain) derives from a study of cytomegalovirus exposure and HLA in healthy donors. This PCR relied on a set of 60 Vbeta primers and 13 Jbeta primers. Measured with immunoSEQ multiplex PCR; TCRdb has only the in-frame clones, and not every one. The sample consists of approximately 160,000 clones, around 80% of them appearing once. Findings and limits, study-wide: The study flagged 150 to 200 TCR beta chains as cytomegalovirus-associated. Presence/absence analysis assumed near-uniform sequencing depth across donors. Most TCR beta V segments were productive about 90% or about 30% of the time in an earlier analysis.

A note on this clone: Its antigen is as yet unknown. Other DNA sequences in the same sample also yield this CDR3.

Germline CDR1 is SQVTM and CDR2 is ANQGSEA. V was cut by 1 base and J by 2 bases, with 9 bases left in between. The length of the CDR3 is 13 residues. The source is a woman between 25 and 40 years old in good health and CMV-seropositive. Sequencing was performed on PBMCs. The gene calls are TRBV29-1 and TRBJ2-7; perhaps TRBD1 as D (5 bases). In DNA form, the CDR3 reads TGCAGCGTTGAAGTGGGGCTCACCTACGAGCAGTACTTC. Protein: CSVEVGLTYEQYF.